This T cell receptor beta chain was captured in a study of blood T cells in healthy people across ages. The authors ran a second PCR of roughly 6 to 11 cycles using a sample-barcoded 5' primer and a J-beta primer mix. Each CDR3 protein is one row after TCRdb ran MiXCR on the 5' RACE reads. The table lists some 290,000 distinct CDR3 sequences, roughly 29% of them singletons. The sample was blood. The TCR was taken from a woman aged 70-85 years in good health.

CDR3 amino acids: CASSPGTIDHYEQYF. Written as DNA, the CDR3 is TGTGCCAGCAGTCCAGGCACGATAGATCACTACGAGCAGTACTTC. The chain couples TRBV28 to TRBJ2-7; no definite D call. The V and J ends lost 5 bases and 3 bases respectively, with 17 bases between them. CDR3 length: 15 amino acids. Germline assignment: CDR1 MDHEN and CDR2 SYDVKM.